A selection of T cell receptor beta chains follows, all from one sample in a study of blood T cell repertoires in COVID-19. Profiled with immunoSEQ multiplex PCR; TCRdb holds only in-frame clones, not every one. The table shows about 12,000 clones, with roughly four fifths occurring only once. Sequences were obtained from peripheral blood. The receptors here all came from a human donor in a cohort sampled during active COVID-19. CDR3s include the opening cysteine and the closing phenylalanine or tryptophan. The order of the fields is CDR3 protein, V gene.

CDR3aa: CASSLDRFEQFF
v_gene: TRBV5-4

CDR3aa: CASSLGDSAYEQYF
v_gene: TRBV27

CDR3aa: CASSYNRELAHNYEQYF
v_gene: TRBV5-1

CDR3aa: CASSQDLTYEQYF
v_gene: TRBV4-3

CDR3aa: CASSGGAENEQFF
v_gene: TRBV27

CDR3aa: CASSLAPTGGSYEQYF
v_gene: TRBV5-5

CDR3aa: CASSESGQGAQPQHF
v_gene: TRBV2

CDR3aa: CASSPLPQGANYGYTF
v_gene: TRBV18

CDR3aa: CASSFSGATNEKLFF
v_gene: TRBV5-5

CDR3aa: CATSRGLAGGYTFF
v_gene: TRBV15

CDR3aa: CASSLWQYTGANVLTF
v_gene: TRBV11-2

CDR3aa: CASSVGEGATNEKLFF
v_gene: TRBV9

CDR3aa: CASSPLGTGGSTGELFF
v_gene: TRBV18

CDR3aa: CASSLGRGLDYEQYF
v_gene: TRBV11-2

CDR3aa: CASSTDRDYSYGYTF
v_gene: TRBV19

CDR3aa: CASSQDRAGAQPQHF
v_gene: TRBV3-1/TRBV3-2

CDR3aa: CASSYSGSRRGYTF
v_gene: TRBV6-5

CDR3aa: CASSPGIDRRITEAFF
v_gene: TRBV7-2